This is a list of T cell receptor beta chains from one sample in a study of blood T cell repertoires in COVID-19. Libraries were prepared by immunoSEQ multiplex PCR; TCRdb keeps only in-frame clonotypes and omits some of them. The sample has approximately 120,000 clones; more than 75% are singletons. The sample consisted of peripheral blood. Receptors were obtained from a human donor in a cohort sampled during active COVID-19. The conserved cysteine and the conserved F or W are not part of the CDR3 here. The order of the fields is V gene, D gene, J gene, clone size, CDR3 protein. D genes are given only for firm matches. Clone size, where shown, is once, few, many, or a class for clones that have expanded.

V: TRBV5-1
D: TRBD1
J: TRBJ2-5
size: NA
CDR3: ASSLGDREAQY

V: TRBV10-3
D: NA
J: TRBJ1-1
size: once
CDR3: ATLDGTEAF

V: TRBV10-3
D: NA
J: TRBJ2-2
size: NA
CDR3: AISDTEEADGELF

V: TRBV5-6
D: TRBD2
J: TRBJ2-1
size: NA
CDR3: ASSRRGGGANEQF

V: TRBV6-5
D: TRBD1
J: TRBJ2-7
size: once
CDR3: ASSDRVNYEQY

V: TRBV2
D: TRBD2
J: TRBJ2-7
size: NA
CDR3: ASRGAGRGVSYEQY

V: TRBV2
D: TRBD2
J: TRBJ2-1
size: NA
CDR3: ASRGAGLAYNEQF

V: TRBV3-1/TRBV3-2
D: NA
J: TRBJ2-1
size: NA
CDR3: ASSQAGRPGDEQF

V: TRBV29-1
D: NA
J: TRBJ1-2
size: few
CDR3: SVHGNYGYT

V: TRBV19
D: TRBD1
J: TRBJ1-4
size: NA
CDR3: ASSLFRDRNEKLF

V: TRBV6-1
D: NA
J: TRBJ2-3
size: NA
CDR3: ASSELASDTDTQY